This T cell receptor beta chain was profiled in a study of blood T cell repertoires in COVID-19. There are 16 residues in the CDR3. CDR1 and CDR2 (germline): SGDLS, YYNGEE. Germline trimming cut 4 bases from V and 4 bases from J; bases unmatched to any gene: 7. The count of this clone is one. Profiling relied on immunoSEQ multiplex PCR, and the TCRdb table lists in-frame clones only, not all of them. Found here are about 250,000 clones, 75% to 95% of them singletons; the top ten hold 1.5% to 2%. The sample was PBMCs or T cells enriched from blood (not recorded which). This TCR derives from a woman aged 18 to 35 who had recovered from COVID-19. The chain recombines TRBV9 with TRBJ2-1; 11 nucleotides agree with TRBD1. The CDR3 region is CASSSYRDRGYNEQFF. The CDR3 DNA reads TGTGCCAGCAGCTCATACCGGGACAGGGGGTACAATGAGCAGTTCTTC.